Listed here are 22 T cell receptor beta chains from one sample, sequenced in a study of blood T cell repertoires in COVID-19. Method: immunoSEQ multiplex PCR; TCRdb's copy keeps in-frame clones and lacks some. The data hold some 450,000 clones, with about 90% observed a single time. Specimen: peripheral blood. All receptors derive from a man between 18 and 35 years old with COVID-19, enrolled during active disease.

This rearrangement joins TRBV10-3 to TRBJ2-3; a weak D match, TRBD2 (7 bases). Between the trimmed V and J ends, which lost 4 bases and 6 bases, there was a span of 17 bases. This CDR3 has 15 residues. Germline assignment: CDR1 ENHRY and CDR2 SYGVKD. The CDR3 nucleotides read TGTGCCATCAGTGGCCGAGGGGGGGCTGGTGATACGCAGTATTTT. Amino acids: CAISGRGGAGDTQYF.

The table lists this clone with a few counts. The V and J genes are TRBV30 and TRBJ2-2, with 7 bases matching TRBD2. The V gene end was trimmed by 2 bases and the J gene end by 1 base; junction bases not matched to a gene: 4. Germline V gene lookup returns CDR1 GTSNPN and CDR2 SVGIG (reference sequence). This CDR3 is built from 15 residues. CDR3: CAWSLADLNTGELFF. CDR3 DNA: TGTGCCTGGAGTCTAGCGGATTTGAACACCGGGGAGCTGTTTTTT.

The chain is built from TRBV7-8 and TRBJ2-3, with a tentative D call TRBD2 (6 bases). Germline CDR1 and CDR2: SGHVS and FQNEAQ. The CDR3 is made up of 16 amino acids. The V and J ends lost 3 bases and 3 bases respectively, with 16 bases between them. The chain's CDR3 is CASSFGGARGTDTQYF. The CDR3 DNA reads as TGTGCCAGCAGCTTTGGCGGGGCCCGGGGAACAGATACGCAGTATTTT.

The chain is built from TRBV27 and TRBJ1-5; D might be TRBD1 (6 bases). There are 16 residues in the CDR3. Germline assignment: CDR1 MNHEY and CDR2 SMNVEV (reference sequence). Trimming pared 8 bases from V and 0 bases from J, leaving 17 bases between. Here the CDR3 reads CASGSPGHNSNQPQHF. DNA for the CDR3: TGTGCCAGCGGAAGCCCGGGACACAATAGCAATCAGCCCCAGCATTTT.

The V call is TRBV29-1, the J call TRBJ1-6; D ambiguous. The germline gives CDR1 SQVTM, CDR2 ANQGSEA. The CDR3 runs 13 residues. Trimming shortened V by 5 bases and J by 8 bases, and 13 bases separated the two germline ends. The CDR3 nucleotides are TGCAGCGTTCGTACCTCAACGGATTCACCCCTCCACTTT. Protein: CSVRTSTDSPLHF.

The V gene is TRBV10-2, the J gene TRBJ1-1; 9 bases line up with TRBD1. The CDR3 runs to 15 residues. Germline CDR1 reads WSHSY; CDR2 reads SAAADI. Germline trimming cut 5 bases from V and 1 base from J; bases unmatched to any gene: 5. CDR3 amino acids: CASSRNRGQNTEAFF. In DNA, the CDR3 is TGCGCCAGCAGTAGGAACAGGGGGCAGAACACTGAAGCTTTCTTT.

This CDR3 is CASSQGSREGRARDEQFF. CDR3 in DNA: TGTGCCAGCAGCCAAGGTTCGAGAGAGGGAAGGGCACGCGATGAGCAGTTCTTC. The rearrangement uses TRBV3-1 (or the pseudogene TRBV3-2) and TRBJ2-1; D perhaps matches TRBD2 (5 bases). V lost 1 base and J lost 8, with 24 bases in between. In germline, CDR1 is LGHDT, CDR2 YNNKEL (reference sequence). CDR3 length equals 18 residues.

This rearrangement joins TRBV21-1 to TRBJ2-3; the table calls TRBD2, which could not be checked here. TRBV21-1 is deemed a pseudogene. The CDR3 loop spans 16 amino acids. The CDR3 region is CASQFLGGEETDTQYF. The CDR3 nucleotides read TGTGCCAGCCAATTTCTAGGCGGGGAGGAAACAGATACGCAGTATTTT.

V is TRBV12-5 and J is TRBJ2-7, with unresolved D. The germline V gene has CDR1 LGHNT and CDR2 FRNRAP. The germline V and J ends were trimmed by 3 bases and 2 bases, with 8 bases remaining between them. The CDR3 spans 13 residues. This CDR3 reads CASGLAPTYEQYF. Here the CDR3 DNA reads TGTGCTAGTGGTTTAGCACCAACCTACGAGCAGTACTTC. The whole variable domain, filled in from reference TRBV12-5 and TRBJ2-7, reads DARVTQTPRHKVTEMGQEVTMRCQPILGHNTVFWYRQTMMQGLELLAYFRNRAPLDDSGMPKDRFSAEMPDATLATLKIQPSEPRDSAVYFCASGLAPTYEQYFGPGTRLTVT.

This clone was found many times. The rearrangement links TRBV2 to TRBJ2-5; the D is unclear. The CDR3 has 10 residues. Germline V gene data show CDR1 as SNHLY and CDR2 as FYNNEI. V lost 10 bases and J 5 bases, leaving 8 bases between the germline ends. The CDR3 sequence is CATSRETQYF. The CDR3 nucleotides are TGTGCCACCTCCCGGGAGACCCAGTACTTC.

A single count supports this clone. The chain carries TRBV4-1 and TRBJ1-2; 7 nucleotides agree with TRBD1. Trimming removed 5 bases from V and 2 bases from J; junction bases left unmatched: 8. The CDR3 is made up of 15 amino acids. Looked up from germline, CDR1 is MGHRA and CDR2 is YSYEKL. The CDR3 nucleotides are TGCGCCAGCAGCGAGGAGGGGGCGCGAAACTATGGCTACACCTTC. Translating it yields CASSEEGARNYGYTF.

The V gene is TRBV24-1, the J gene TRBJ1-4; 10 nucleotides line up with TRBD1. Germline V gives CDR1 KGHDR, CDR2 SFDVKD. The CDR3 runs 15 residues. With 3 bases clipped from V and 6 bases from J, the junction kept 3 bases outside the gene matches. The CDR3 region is CATSDTGTGDEKLFF. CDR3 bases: TGTGCCACCAGTGATACCGGGACAGGGGATGAAAAACTGTTTTTT.

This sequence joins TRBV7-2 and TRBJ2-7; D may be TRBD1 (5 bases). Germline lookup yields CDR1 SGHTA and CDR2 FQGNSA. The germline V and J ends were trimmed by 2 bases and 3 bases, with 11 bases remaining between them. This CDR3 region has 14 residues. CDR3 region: CASSLTPGRYEQYF. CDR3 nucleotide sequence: TGTGCCAGCAGCTTAACGCCAGGGCGCTACGAGCAGTACTTC.

CDR3 in amino acids: CASSLLSGPQETQYF. The CDR3 DNA reads as TGTGCCAGCAGCTTGTTAAGCGGGCCCCAAGAGACCCAGTACTTC. The genes are TRBV5-6 and TRBJ2-5; perhaps TRBD2 as D (6 bases). CDR3 size: 15 residues. V was trimmed by 1 base and J by 1 base, leaving 11 bases between them. CDR1 is SGHDT and CDR2 is YYEEEE in the germline V gene.

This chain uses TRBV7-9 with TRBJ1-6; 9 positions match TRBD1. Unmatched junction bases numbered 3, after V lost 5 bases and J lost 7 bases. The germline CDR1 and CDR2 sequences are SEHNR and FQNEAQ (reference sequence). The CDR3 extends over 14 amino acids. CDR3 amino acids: CASSPGQGNSPLHF. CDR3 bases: TGTGCCAGCAGCCCAGGACAGGGGAATTCACCCCTCCACTTT.

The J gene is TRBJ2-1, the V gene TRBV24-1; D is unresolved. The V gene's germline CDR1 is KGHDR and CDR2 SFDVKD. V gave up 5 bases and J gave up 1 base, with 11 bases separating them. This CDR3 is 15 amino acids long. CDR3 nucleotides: TGTGCCACCAGTGGAGGTTTTTCTTCCTACAATGAGCAGTTCTTC. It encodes CATSGGFSSYNEQFF.

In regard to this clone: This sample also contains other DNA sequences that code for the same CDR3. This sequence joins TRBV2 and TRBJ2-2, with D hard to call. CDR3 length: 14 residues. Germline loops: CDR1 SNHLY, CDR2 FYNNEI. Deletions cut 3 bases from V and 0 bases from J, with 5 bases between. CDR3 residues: CASSDRTNTGELFF. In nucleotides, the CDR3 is TGTGCCAGCAGTGACAGGACGAACACCGGGGAGCTGTTTTTT. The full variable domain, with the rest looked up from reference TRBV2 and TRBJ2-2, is EPEVTQTPSHQVTQMGQEVILRCVPISNHLYFYWYRQILGQKVEFLVSFYNNEISEKSEIFDDQFSVERPDGSNFTLKIRSTKLEDSAMYFCASSDRTNTGELFFGEGSRLTVL.

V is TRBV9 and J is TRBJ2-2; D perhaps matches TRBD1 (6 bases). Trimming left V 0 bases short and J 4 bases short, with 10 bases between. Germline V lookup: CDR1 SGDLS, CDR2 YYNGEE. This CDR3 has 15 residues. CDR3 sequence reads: CASSVGGTLTGELFF. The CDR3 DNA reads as TGTGCCAGCAGCGTAGGGGGGACACTCACCGGGGAGCTGTTTTTT.

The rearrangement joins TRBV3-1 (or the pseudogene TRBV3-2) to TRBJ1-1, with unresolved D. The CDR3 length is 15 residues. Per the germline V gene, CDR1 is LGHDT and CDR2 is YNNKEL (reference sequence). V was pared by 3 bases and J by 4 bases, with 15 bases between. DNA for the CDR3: TGTGCCAGCAGCCAGGGAGGGCAGGTTGGCACTGAAGCTTTCTTT. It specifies CASSQGGQVGTEAFF.

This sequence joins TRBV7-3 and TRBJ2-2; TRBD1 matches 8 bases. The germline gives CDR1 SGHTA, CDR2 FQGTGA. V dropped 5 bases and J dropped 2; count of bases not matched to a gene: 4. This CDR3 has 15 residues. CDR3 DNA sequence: TGTGCCAGCAGCCCGACAGGGGTTAACACCGGGGAGCTGTTTTTT. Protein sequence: CASSPTGVNTGELFF. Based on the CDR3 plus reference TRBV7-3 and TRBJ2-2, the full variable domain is GAGVSQTPSNKVTEKGKYVELRCDPISGHTALYWYRQSLGQGPEFLIYFQGTGAADDSGLPNDRFFAVRPEGSVSTLKIQRTERGDSAVYLCASSPTGVNTGELFFGEGSRLTVL.

CDR3 in DNA: TGTGCCAGCAGCCAAGGGGACAGTGGAAGGTCACCCCTCCACTTT. This encodes CASSQGDSGRSPLHF. The chain couples TRBV3-1 (or the pseudogene TRBV3-2) to TRBJ1-6; 7 bases align to TRBD1. The CDR3 runs to 15 residues. V trimming: 1 base; J trimming: 10 bases; junction bases outside the gene matches: 7. CDR1 and CDR2 (germline): LGHDT, YNNKEL (reference sequence).

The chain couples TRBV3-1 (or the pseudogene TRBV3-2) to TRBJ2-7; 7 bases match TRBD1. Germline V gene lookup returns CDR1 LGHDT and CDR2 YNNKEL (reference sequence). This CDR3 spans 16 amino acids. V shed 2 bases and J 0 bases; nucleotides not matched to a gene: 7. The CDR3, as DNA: TGTGCCAGCAGCCAAAGGGGGCTGAGTCGCTCCTACGAGCAGTACTTC. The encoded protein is CASSQRGLSRSYEQYF.